This T cell receptor (beta chain) stems from a study of blood T cell repertoires in COVID-19. Overall study: The United States, Italy and Spain supplied acute and convalescent COVID-19 samples.

TCRdb's table, derived via immunoSEQ multiplex PCR, lists solely in-frame clones and lacks some. The profile shows 120,000 or so clones, approximately 90% of them singletons. Unmatched junction bases numbered 7, after V lost 5 bases and J lost 3 bases. The CDR3 loop spans 15 amino acids. Germline V gives CDR1 MDHEN, CDR2 SYDVKM. The TCR sequence derives from a woman of 80 years or more with acute or convalescent COVID-19. The sample comprised peripheral blood. V and J are TRBV28 and TRBJ2-1; 7 nucleotides agree with TRBD2. The CDR3 loop is CASSPSSGNYNEQFF. The CDR3 coding sequence is TGTGCCAGCAGTCCTTCTAGCGGAAACTACAATGAGCAGTTCTTC. The full variable domain, its missing parts supplied by reference TRBV28 and TRBJ2-1, is DVKVTQSSRYLVKRTGEKVFLECVQDMDHENMFWYRQDPGLGLRLIYFSYDVKMKEKGDIPEGYSVSREKKERFSLILESASTNQTSMYLCASSPSSGNYNEQFFGPGTRLTVL.